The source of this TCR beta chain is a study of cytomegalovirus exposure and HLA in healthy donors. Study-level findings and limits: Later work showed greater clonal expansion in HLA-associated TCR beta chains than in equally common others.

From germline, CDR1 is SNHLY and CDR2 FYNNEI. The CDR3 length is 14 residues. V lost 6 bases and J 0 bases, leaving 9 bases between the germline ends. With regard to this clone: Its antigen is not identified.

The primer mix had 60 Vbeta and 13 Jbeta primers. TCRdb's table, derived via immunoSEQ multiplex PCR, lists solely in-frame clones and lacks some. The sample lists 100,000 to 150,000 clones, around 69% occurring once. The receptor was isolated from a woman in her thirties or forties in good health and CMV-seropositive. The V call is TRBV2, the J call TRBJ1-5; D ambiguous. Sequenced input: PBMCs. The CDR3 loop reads CASSSESSNQPQHF. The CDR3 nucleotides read TGTGCCAGCAGCTCCGAGAGTAGCAATCAGCCCCAGCATTTT.